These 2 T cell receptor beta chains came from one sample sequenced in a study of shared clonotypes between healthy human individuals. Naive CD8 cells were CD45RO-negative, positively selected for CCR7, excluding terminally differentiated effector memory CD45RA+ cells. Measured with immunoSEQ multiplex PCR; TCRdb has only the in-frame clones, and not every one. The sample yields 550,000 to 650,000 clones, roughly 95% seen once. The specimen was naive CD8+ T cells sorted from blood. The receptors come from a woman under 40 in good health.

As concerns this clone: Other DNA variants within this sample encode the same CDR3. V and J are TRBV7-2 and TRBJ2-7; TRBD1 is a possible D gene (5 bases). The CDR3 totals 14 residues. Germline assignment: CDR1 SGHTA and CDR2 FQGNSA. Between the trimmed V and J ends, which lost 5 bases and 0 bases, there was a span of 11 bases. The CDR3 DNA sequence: TGTGCCAGCAGCCAAGACAGATCCTCCTACGAGCAGTACTTC. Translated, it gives CASSQDRSSYEQYF.

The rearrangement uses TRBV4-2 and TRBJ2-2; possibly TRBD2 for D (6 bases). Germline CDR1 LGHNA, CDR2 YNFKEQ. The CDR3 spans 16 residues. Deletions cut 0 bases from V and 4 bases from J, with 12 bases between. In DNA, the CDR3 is TGTGCCAGCAGCCAAGATGGGGGGATGCGCACCGGGGAGCTGTTTTTT. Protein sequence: CASSQDGGMRTGELFF.